This TCR beta chain derives from a study of blood T cell repertoires in COVID-19. About the study: There were acute and convalescent COVID-19 samples, and they came from the United States, Italy and Spain.

Assay used: immunoSEQ multiplex PCR; TCRdb lists only in-frame clones, some missing. The sample gives about 49,000 clones, 81% of which show up once; approximately 20% is in the top ten. Looked up from germline, CDR1 is LGHNA and CDR2 is YNFKEQ. Trimming at V came to 3 bases and at J to 6 bases, leaving 11 bases not matched to a gene. This CDR3 is built from 16 residues. The specimen sequenced was peripheral blood. The clonotype originates from a woman of 80 years or more with COVID-19, enrolled during active disease. The chain combines TRBV4-2 with TRBJ2-7, with 10 nucleotides matching TRBD2. CDR3 in amino acids: CASSQNLAGVGGEQYF. CDR3 DNA sequence: TGTGCCAGCAGCCAGAATCTAGCGGGAGTAGGTGGCGAGCAGTACTTC.